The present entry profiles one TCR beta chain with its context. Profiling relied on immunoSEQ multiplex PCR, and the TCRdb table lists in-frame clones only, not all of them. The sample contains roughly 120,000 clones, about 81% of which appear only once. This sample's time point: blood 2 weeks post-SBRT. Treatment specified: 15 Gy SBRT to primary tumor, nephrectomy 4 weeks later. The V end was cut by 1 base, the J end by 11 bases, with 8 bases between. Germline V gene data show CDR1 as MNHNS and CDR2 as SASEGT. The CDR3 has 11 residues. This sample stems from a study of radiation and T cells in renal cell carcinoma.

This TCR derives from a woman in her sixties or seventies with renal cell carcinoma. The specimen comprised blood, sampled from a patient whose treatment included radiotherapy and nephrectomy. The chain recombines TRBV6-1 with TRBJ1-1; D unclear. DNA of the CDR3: TGTGCCAGCAGTGAAGAAGTGTCGGCTTTCTTT. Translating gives CASSEEVSAFF.